These T cell receptor beta chains were read from a single sample in a study of CD8 T cells in Susac syndrome. One entry per CDR3 protein results from TCRdb running MiXCR on the immunoSEQ multiplex PCR reads. Found here are fewer than 150,000 distinct CDR3 sequences, 90% to 95% of them singletons; the top ten hold more than 0.095%. Specimen: CD4+ T cells from PBMCs. The receptor source for this set is a human donor in good health. Both conserved end residues are part of each CDR3. The order of the fields is D gene, J gene, clone size, V gene, CDR3 protein, CDR3 DNA. D genes are given only for firm matches. A clone size is listed for some rows: how often the clone was seen (once, few, many), or a class if it is expanded.

d_gene: .; j_gene: TRBJ2-3; abundance: .; v_gene: TRBV30; CDR3aa: CAWSVGATDTQYF; CDR3nt: TGTGCCTGGAGTGTGGGGGCAACAGATACGCAGTATTTT
d_gene: .; j_gene: TRBJ2-6; abundance: .; v_gene: TRBV29-1; CDR3aa: CSVEEGRFGGANVLTF; CDR3nt: TGCAGCGTTGAAGAAGGAAGATTCGGTGGGGCCAACGTCCTGACTTTC
d_gene: .; j_gene: TRBJ1-5; abundance: few; v_gene: TRBV3-1; CDR3aa: CASSPGTGDLNQPQHF; CDR3nt: TGTGCCAGCAGCCCCGGGACTGGGGATCTTAATCAGCCCCAGCATTTT
d_gene: .; j_gene: TRBJ2-7; abundance: .; v_gene: TRBV15; CDR3aa: CAPTPHGGGEYEQYF; CDR3nt: TGTGCCCCGACCCCCCACGGAGGGGGGGAATACGAGCAGTACTTC
d_gene: .; j_gene: TRBJ2-1; abundance: .; v_gene: TRBV28; CDR3aa: CASGTLVNEQFF; CDR3nt: TGTGCCAGCGGGACACTAGTTAATGAGCAGTTCTTC
d_gene: TRBD1; j_gene: TRBJ2-7; abundance: .; v_gene: TRBV7-9; CDR3aa: CASSLAGHIVGTGFEAQYF; CDR3nt: TGTGCCAGCAGCTTAGCTGGTCACATTGTGGGGACAGGGTTTGAAGCGCAGTACTTC
d_gene: .; j_gene: TRBJ1-1; abundance: .; v_gene: TRBV29-1; CDR3aa: CSVVQNMNTEAFF; CDR3nt: TGCAGCGTTGTACAGAACATGAACACTGAAGCTTTCTTT
d_gene: .; j_gene: TRBJ1-5; abundance: once; v_gene: TRBV28; CDR3aa: CASSFPGRPQHF; CDR3nt: TGTGCCAGCAGTTTCCCCGGCAGGCCCCAGCATTTT
d_gene: .; j_gene: TRBJ2-7; abundance: once; v_gene: TRBV20-1; CDR3aa: CSASRRSYEQYF; CDR3nt: TGCAGTGCTAGTAGGCGATCCTACGAGCAGTACTTC
d_gene: .; j_gene: TRBJ2-1; abundance: .; v_gene: TRBV6-5; CDR3aa: CAAFGGAHNEQFF; CDR3nt: TGTGCCGCGTTTGGGGGCGCGCACAATGAGCAGTTCTTC
d_gene: .; j_gene: TRBJ2-7; abundance: .; v_gene: TRBV12-3/TRBV12-4; CDR3aa: CASTRQSSSYEQYF; CDR3nt: TGTGCCAGCACTCGACAGTCCAGCTCCTACGAGCAGTACTTC
d_gene: TRBD1; j_gene: TRBJ2-2; abundance: .; v_gene: TRBV27; CDR3aa: CASTQADRANTGELFF; CDR3nt: TGTGCCAGCACCCAAGCGGACAGGGCGAACACCGGGGAGCTGTTTTTT
d_gene: .; j_gene: TRBJ2-4; abundance: once; v_gene: TRBV28; CDR3aa: CASSMVGGRTKNIQYF; CDR3nt: TGTGCCAGCAGCATGGTGGGGGGGCGTACCAAAAACATTCAGTACTTC
d_gene: TRBD1; j_gene: TRBJ2-7; abundance: .; v_gene: TRBV20-1; CDR3aa: CSARDRGQGVSF; CDR3nt: TGCAGTGCTAGAGATAGAGGACAGGGGGTCAGCTTC
d_gene: TRBD1; j_gene: TRBJ2-4; abundance: .; v_gene: TRBV5-6; CDR3aa: CASSWQGDLAKNIQYF; CDR3nt: TGTGCCAGCAGCTGGCAGGGGGACCTAGCCAAAAACATTCAGTACTTC